Shown below are 17 T cell receptor beta chains from a single sample sequenced in a study of cytomegalovirus exposure and HLA in healthy donors (dated by TCRdb to the late 2010s). Libraries were constructed by the immunoSEQ multiplex PCR assay. The multiplex PCR relied on a mix of 60 forward primers for TCR Vbeta segments and 13 reverse primers for TCR Jbeta segments. The table comes from immuneACCESS by way of TCRdb, which keeps in-frame sequences with V and J called. Part of the clones is missing from these tables; in studies checked, under half for an unresolved V gene and the rest for unknown reasons. The sample has about 140,000 clones on record, more than 55% of them singletons. The ten largest clones represent 6.5% of the sample. Sample: PBMCs. Source of these receptors: a woman aged 60-75 years in good health and CMV-seronegative.

This chain connects TRBV19 to TRBJ2-1; D perhaps matches TRBD1 (6 bases). The CDR3 covers 14 residues. Germline V gives CDR1 LNHDA, CDR2 SQIVND (reference sequence). Trimming left V 5 bases short and J 7 bases short, with 15 bases between. The CDR3 loop is CASSPRDKVNEQFF. The CDR3 DNA reads TGTGCCAGTAGTCCCCGGGACAAAGTGAATGAGCAGTTCTTC.

The V call is TRBV9, the J call TRBJ2-7, with 7 bases fitting TRBD1. This CDR3 contains 15 residues. The germline CDR1 and CDR2 sequences are SGDLS and YYNGEE. V dropped 2 bases and J dropped 1; count of bases not matched to a gene: 6. The CDR3 bases are TGTGCCAGCAGCGTCGGGACAGTTCCTTCCTACGAGCAGTACTTC. Protein product: CASSVGTVPSYEQYF. The whole variable domain, remainder taken from reference TRBV9 and TRBJ2-7, is DSGVTQTPKHLITATGQRVTLRCSPRSGDLSVYWYQQSLDQGLQFLIQYYNGEERAKGNILERFSAQQFPDLHSELNLSSLELGDSALYFCASSVGTVPSYEQYFGPGTRLTVT.

The chain is built from TRBV19 and TRBJ1-2; TRBD1 is a possible D gene (5 bases). V dropped 7 bases and J dropped 3 bases, with 12 bases sitting between them. From germline, CDR1 is LNHDA and CDR2 SQIVND (reference sequence). The CDR3 is 13 residues long. CDR3 residues: CASNGRADYGYTF. The CDR3 nucleotides read TGTGCCAGTAATGGCAGGGCTGACTATGGCTACACCTTC.

This chain links TRBV27 with TRBJ1-5; D not resolved. Germline loops: CDR1 MNHEY, CDR2 SMNVEV (reference sequence). The CDR3 spans 13 residues. V gave up 5 bases and J gave up 1 base, with 6 bases separating them. CDR3 sequence (DNA): TGTGCCAGCAGTCTGAGGAGCAATCAGCCCCAGCATTTT. Translating gives CASSLRSNQPQHF.

This chain uses TRBV5-4 with TRBJ2-3, with TRBD2 matching 13 bases. The J segment lost 2 bases and the V segment lost 4 bases, leaving 4 bases of the junction unmatched. The CDR3 contains 16 residues. Germline loops: CDR1 SGHNT, CDR2 YYREEE (reference sequence). In nucleotides, the CDR3 is TGTGCCAGCAGCCAGGGGACTAGCGGGAACACAGATACGCAGTATTTT. It translates to CASSQGTSGNTDTQYF.

V usage is TRBV28 and J usage is TRBJ1-1, with 9 nucleotides matching TRBD1. J lost 3 bases, V lost 7 bases, and 9 bases had no gene match. The CDR3 length is 15 residues. Germline CDR1 reads MDHEN; CDR2 reads SYDVKM. The CDR3 DNA follows: TGTGCCAGCACCCGAGGGGGACAGGGCTACACTGAAGCTTTCTTT. Translation gives CASTRGGQGYTEAFF.

V is TRBV7-2 and J is TRBJ1-4; no firm D call. Germline assignment: CDR1 SGHTA and CDR2 FQGNSA. This CDR3 comprises 15 residues. The V and J ends lost 6 bases and 2 bases respectively, with 13 bases between them. DNA of the CDR3: TGTGCCAGCAGTAGTGTCCCGCGGACTAATGAAAAACTGTTTTTT. This encodes CASSSVPRTNEKLFF. Full variable domain (rest looked up from reference TRBV7-2 and TRBJ1-4): GAGVSQSPSNKVTEKGKDVELRCDPISGHTALYWYRQSLGQGLEFLIYFQGNSAPDKSGLPSDRFSAERTGGSVSTLTIQRTQQEDSAVYLCASSSVPRTNEKLFFGSGTQLSVL.

This sequence joins TRBV9 and TRBJ2-1; TRBD2 agrees at 11 bases. CDR1 is SGDLS, CDR2 YYNGEE, per germline. This CDR3 region has 15 residues. Unmatched junction bases numbered 5, after V lost 2 bases and J lost 7 bases. The CDR3 sequence: CASSVELAGANEQFF. CDR3 coding DNA: TGTGCCAGCAGCGTTGAACTAGCGGGAGCAAATGAGCAGTTCTTC.

As concerns this clone: Germline is not matched at one junction end, which may reflect a read error. J is TRBJ1-1 and V is TRBV7-2; TRBD1 agrees at 12 bases. The germline CDR1 and CDR2 sequences are SGHTA and FQGNSA. This CDR3 is 15 amino acids long. This CDR3 reads CASSQDRDRGPEAFF. CDR3 bases: TGCGCCAGCAGCCAAGACCGGGACAGGGGGCCAGAAGCTTTCTTT.

The chain has TRBV4-3 and TRBJ1-1; possibly TRBD1 for D (5 bases). The CDR3 totals 13 residues. The V and J ends lost 2 bases and 4 bases respectively, with 8 bases between them. In germline, CDR1 is LGHNA, CDR2 YSLEER. CDR3 in DNA: TGCGCCAGCAGCCAACGGGGGGGCACTGAAGCTTTCTTT. Its translation: CASSQRGGTEAFF.

This chain connects TRBV11-3 to TRBJ2-7; D might be TRBD2 (6 bases). Germline V CDR1 and CDR2: SGHNT, YENEEA. The V and J ends lost 1 base and 7 bases respectively, with 14 bases between them. The CDR3 extends over 14 amino acids. CDR3 region: CASSLVRGTGEQYF. The CDR3 DNA sequence: TGTGCCAGCAGCTTAGTGCGGGGAACGGGTGAGCAGTACTTC.

The gene calls are TRBV2 and TRBJ1-2, with D possibly matching TRBD1 (5 bases). V lost 3 bases and J 2 bases, leaving 7 bases between the germline ends. The CDR3 runs to 13 residues. The germline gives CDR1 SNHLY, CDR2 FYNNEI. The CDR3 nucleotides are TGTGCCAGCAGTGATCAGGGAAACTATGGCTACACCTTC. This sequence encodes CASSDQGNYGYTF.

This chain uses TRBV7-9 with TRBJ2-3; D is perhaps TRBD2 (6 bases). The CDR3 length is 17 residues. The germline CDR1 and CDR2 sequences are SEHNR and FQNEAQ (reference sequence). Trimming took off 4 bases at V and 0 bases at J, with 17 bases between the two ends. The CDR3 is CASSSGVGGRSTDTQYF. The CDR3 DNA reads as TGTGCCAGCAGCTCGGGGGTGGGAGGAAGGAGCACAGATACGCAGTATTTT. The full variable domain, with the rest looked up from reference TRBV7-9 and TRBJ2-3, is DTGVSQNPRHKITKRGQNVTFRCDPISEHNRLYWYRQTLGQGPEFLTYFQNEAQLEKSRLLSDRFSAERPKGSFSTLEIQRTEQGDSAMYLCASSSGVGGRSTDTQYFGPGTRLTVL.

The chain joins TRBV5-4 to TRBJ1-1; TRBD1 matches 9 bases. CDR1 SGHNT and CDR2 YYREEE come from the germline V gene (reference sequence). The ends lost 0 bases at V and 6 bases at J; junction bases unmatched: 3. The CDR3 contains 14 residues. CDR3 in DNA: TGTGCCAGCAGCTTGGGGGACAGGGAGGCTGAAGCTTTCTTT. This gives the protein CASSLGDREAEAFF. Complete variable domain (other parts from reference TRBV5-4 and TRBJ1-1): ETGVTQSPTHLIKTRGQQVTLRCSSQSGHNTVSWYQQALGQGPQFIFQYYREEENGRGNFPPRFSGLQFPNYSSELNVNALELDDSALYLCASSLGDREAEAFFGQGTRLTVV.

The V and J genes are TRBV4-1 and TRBJ2-5; 9 nucleotides align to TRBD2. This CDR3 is 18 amino acids long. Germline values: CDR1 MGHRA, CDR2 YSYEKL. V was clipped by 3 bases and J by 5 bases; unmatched bases: 16. CDR3: CASSQKGAGGKTRETQYF. The DNA for the CDR3 is TGCGCCAGCAGCCAGAAAGGGGCGGGGGGGAAGACAAGGGAGACCCAGTACTTC.

This chain links TRBV6-5 with TRBJ1-2, with TRBD1 matching over 8 bases. From germline, CDR1 is MNHEY and CDR2 SVGAGI. J was trimmed by 3 bases and V by 2 bases; bases with no gene match: 8. The CDR3 has 16 amino acids. The CDR3 bases are TGTGCCAGCAGTTACAGGGGGACAGGTCTATACTATGGCTACACCTTC. Amino acids: CASSYRGTGLYYGYTF.

The chain combines TRBV7-2 with TRBJ2-7; 8 bases agree with TRBD2. The CDR3 sequence is 15 residues long. Germline V CDR1 and CDR2: SGHTA, FQGNSA. After removal of 1 base from V and 1 base from J, the junction contained 3 bases not matched to a gene. In nucleotides, the CDR3 is TGTGCCAGCAGCTTAGAAGCTAGCGGGTCCTACGAGCAGTACTTC. It specifies CASSLEASGSYEQYF.